What follows are 9 T cell receptor beta chains derived from one specimen sequenced in a study of PD-1 blockade in classical Hodgkin lymphoma. Profiled with immunoSEQ multiplex PCR; TCRdb holds only in-frame clones, not every one. The table records approximately 57,000 clones, around 93% of them present only once. There was relapse after autologous stem cell transplantation in every patient, and there was variation in brentuximab vedotin exposure. Sequencing used peripheral blood mononuclear cells (PBMCs), obtained before the second cycle of nivolumab. The receptors here all came from a human donor with classical Hodgkin lymphoma.

This chain connects TRBV7-6 to TRBJ2-5; TRBD2 aligns across 13 bases. Germline CDR1 is SGHVS and CDR2 is FNYEAQ. V was pared by 5 bases and J by 5 bases, with 11 bases of the junction left unmatched. The CDR3 spans 17 residues. The CDR3, as DNA: TGTGCCAGCAGCCCGCGGACTAGCGGGAGCCTCCGGGAGACCCAGTACTTC. The encoded protein is CASSPRTSGSLRETQYF.

This sequence joins TRBV9 and TRBJ2-7, with D possibly matching TRBD1 (6 bases). Trimming pared 3 bases from V and 3 bases from J, leaving 13 bases between. The length of the CDR3 is 14 residues. Germline CDR1 is SGDLS and CDR2 is YYNGEE. The CDR3 here is CASSEGYRDYEQYF. CDR3 DNA sequence: TGTGCCAGCAGCGAGGGCTACAGGGACTACGAGCAGTACTTC.

V and J are TRBV7-9 and TRBJ1-1; D is unclear. The CDR3 sequence is 15 residues long. Germline V lookup: CDR1 SEHNR, CDR2 FQNEAQ (reference sequence). The V and J ends lost 1 base and 0 bases respectively, with 9 bases between them. The CDR3 DNA sequence: TGTGCCAGCAGCTTAGGGGCAGGCGTGAACACTGAAGCTTTCTTT. This encodes CASSLGAGVNTEAFF.

The chain recombines TRBV27 with TRBJ2-2; weak D call: TRBD1 (6 bases). Per the germline V gene, CDR1 is MNHEY and CDR2 is SMNVEV (reference sequence). With 3 bases removed from V and 6 bases from J, the gap between germline ends came to 23 bases. This CDR3 is built from 18 residues. CDR3 in amino acids: CASSFGGAGSANAGELFF. As DNA, the CDR3 is TGTGCCAGCAGTTTTGGGGGCGCAGGTTCGGCTAACGCCGGGGAGCTGTTTTTT.

V is TRBV18 and J is TRBJ2-2; 9 positions agree with TRBD2. This CDR3 region has 17 residues. CDR1 is KGHSH and CDR2 is LQKENI in the germline V gene. V lost 3 bases to trimming and J lost 3 bases; unmatched junction nucleotides: 8. The CDR3 region is CASSPIRTSAHTGELFF. DNA of the CDR3: TGTGCCAGCTCACCTATTAGGACTAGCGCTCACACCGGGGAGCTGTTTTTT.

This clone was picked up a small number of times. The chain combines TRBV4-1 with TRBJ2-1, with 8 bases identical to TRBD2. V gave up 0 bases and J gave up 2 bases; unmatched junction bases: 6. CDR3 length: 17 residues. Germline assignment: CDR1 MGHRA and CDR2 YSYEKL. The CDR3 DNA follows: TGCGCCAGCAGCCAAGATCGGGGTAGCGGGGCCTACAATGAGCAGTTCTTC. This translates into CASSQDRGSGAYNEQFF.

The genes are TRBV13 and TRBJ2-4; D uncertain. This CDR3 is built from 13 residues. Germline assignment: CDR1 PRHDT and CDR2 FYEKMQ (reference sequence). V dropped 2 bases and J dropped 10 bases, with 12 bases sitting between them. CDR3 protein: CASSLLLGEIQYF. The CDR3, as DNA: TGTGCCAGCAGCTTACTTTTGGGTGAGATTCAGTACTTC.

The gene calls are TRBV5-4 and TRBJ1-5; unclear D gene. The CDR3 has 13 residues. Germline CDR1 is SGHNT and CDR2 is YYREEE (reference sequence). V was pared by 6 bases and J by 7 bases, with 14 bases between. The CDR3 coding sequence is TGTGCCAGCACGAGTAGAACCAGGCAGCCCCAGCATTTT. Translated: CASTSRTRQPQHF.

V and J are TRBV29-1 and TRBJ1-1, with D unresolved. The length of the CDR3 is 13 residues. Germline V gene lookup returns CDR1 SQVTM and CDR2 ANQGSEA. V was shortened by 6 bases and J by 5 bases, with 16 bases between the two germline ends. DNA of the CDR3: TGCAGCGTCGTTCTTGCGGGTGGAACTGAAGCTTTCTTT. Its protein is CSVVLAGGTEAFF.